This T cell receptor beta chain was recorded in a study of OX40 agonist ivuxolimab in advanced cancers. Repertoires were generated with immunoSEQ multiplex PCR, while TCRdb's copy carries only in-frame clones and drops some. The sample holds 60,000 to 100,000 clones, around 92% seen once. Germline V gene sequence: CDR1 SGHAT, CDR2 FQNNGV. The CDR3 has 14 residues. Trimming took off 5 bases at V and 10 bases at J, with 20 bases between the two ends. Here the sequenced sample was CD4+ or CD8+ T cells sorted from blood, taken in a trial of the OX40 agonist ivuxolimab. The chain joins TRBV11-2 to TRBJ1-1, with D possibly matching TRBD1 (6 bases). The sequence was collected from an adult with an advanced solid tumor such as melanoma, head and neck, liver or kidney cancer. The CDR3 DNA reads TGTGCCAGCAGCACCTGGGACACCGGTTTGTTAGCTTTCTTT. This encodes CASSTWDTGLLAFF.